Each of the 5 T cell receptor beta chains below was sequenced from the same sample in a study of blood T cell repertoires in COVID-19. Sequencing was performed with immunoSEQ multiplex PCR; in TCRdb, only in-frame clones are kept and a portion is missing. The table shows about 300,000 clones, with around 89% occurring only once. The sample taken for sequencing was peripheral blood. The receptors were gathered from a man aged 18 to 35 who had recovered from COVID-19.

The rearrangement links TRBV27 to TRBJ2-7, with D perhaps TRBD1 (6 bases). CDR1 MNHEY and CDR2 SMNVEV come from the germline V gene (reference sequence). The V end was cut by 3 bases, the J end by 3 bases, with 12 bases between. The CDR3 spans 14 residues. The chain's CDR3 is CASSFQGLFYEQYF. CDR3 in DNA: TGTGCCAGCAGTTTCCAGGGGCTATTCTACGAGCAGTACTTC.

The genes are TRBV6-1 and TRBJ2-6, with 8 bases matching TRBD2. Germline CDR1 MNHNS, CDR2 SASEGT. The J segment lost 0 bases and the V segment lost 1 base, leaving 8 bases of the junction unmatched. The CDR3 is made up of 19 amino acids. CDR3 DNA sequence: TGTGCCAGCAGTGAAGGGGGGGGACTAGGCGACTCTGGGGCCAACGTCCTGACTTTC. It codes for CASSEGGGLGDSGANVLTF.

This chain connects TRBV5-6 to TRBJ1-3, with 8 bases that match TRBD1. CDR3 length: 15 residues. Unmatched junction bases numbered 4, after V lost 0 bases and J lost 5 bases. CDR1 is SGHDT, CDR2 YYEEEE, per germline. CDR3 in DNA: TGTGCCAGCAGCTTGGTCGACAGGGGTAGAAACACCATATATTTT. Protein: CASSLVDRGRNTIYF.

The chain links TRBV5-6 to TRBJ2-2; 7 nucleotides agree with TRBD1. Germline V gene data show CDR1 as SGHDT and CDR2 as YYEEEE. This CDR3 spans 13 amino acids. Trimming at V came to 9 bases and at J to 3 bases, leaving 5 bases not matched to a gene. As DNA, the CDR3 is TGTGCCACCGGGACAGACTACACCGGGGAGCTGTTTTTT. Its protein is CATGTDYTGELFF.

The chain combines TRBV7-9 with TRBJ2-1; 9 bases match TRBD1. V dropped 4 bases and J dropped 1; count of bases not matched to a gene: 2. The CDR3 runs to 15 residues. Germline V lookup: CDR1 SEHNR, CDR2 FQNEAQ (reference sequence). CDR3 in amino acids: CASSSGTGSYNEQFF. CDR3 nucleotides: TGTGCCAGCAGCTCCGGGACAGGGTCCTACAATGAGCAGTTCTTC. Based on the CDR3 plus reference TRBV7-9 and TRBJ2-1, the full variable domain is DTGVSQNPRHKITKRGQNVTFRCDPISEHNRLYWYRQTLGQGPEFLTYFQNEAQLEKSRLLSDRFSAERPKGSFSTLEIQRTEQGDSAMYLCASSSGTGSYNEQFFGPGTRLTVL.